These 10 T cell receptor beta chains were all obtained from the same sample, sequenced in a study of blood T cell repertoires in COVID-19. The assay was immunoSEQ multiplex PCR, and TCRdb's table has in-frame clones only and misses some. The sample shows about 260,000 clones, around 87% of them seen only once. The sequencing sample was made of peripheral blood. The source is a middle-aged woman who had recovered from COVID-19.

The V and J genes are TRBV14 and TRBJ2-1, with D unclear. CDR1 is SGHDN and CDR2 is FVKESK in the germline V gene. Trimming removed 2 bases from V and 3 bases from J, with 8 bases in between. This CDR3 has 14 residues. CDR3 DNA: TGTGCCAGCAGCCAACTCTCACTCTACAATGAGCAGTTCTTC. Amino acid sequence: CASSQLSLYNEQFF.

The chain is built from TRBV2 and TRBJ1-5; 7 positions agree with TRBD1. Germline trimming cut 7 bases from V and 6 bases from J; bases unmatched to any gene: 6. From germline, CDR1 is SNHLY and CDR2 FYNNEI. The length of the CDR3 is 13 residues. The CDR3 DNA is TGTGCCAGCATTCGGACAGGAGGTCAGCCCCAGCATTTT. Protein: CASIRTGGQPQHF.

The chain has TRBV10-1 and TRBJ1-1; 8 bases agree with TRBD1. Germline CDR1 reads WNHNN; CDR2 reads SYGVQD (reference sequence). V gave up 6 bases and J gave up 5 bases; unmatched junction bases: 5. This CDR3 comprises 13 residues. The CDR3 protein is CASSTGGETEAFF. CDR3 coding DNA: TGCGCCAGCAGCACAGGGGGTGAGACTGAAGCTTTCTTT.

This clone has only one observation. The chain is built from TRBV5-6 and TRBJ1-5, with D tentatively TRBD1 (6 bases). Looked up from germline, CDR1 is SGHDT and CDR2 is YYEEEE. CDR3 length: 12 residues. V was pared by 4 bases and J by 10 bases, with 12 bases between. CDR3 DNA sequence: TGTGCCAGCAGCCTGGGAGGGGGACCCCAGCATTTT. Translated, it gives CASSLGGGPQHF.

The chain recombines TRBV11-2 with TRBJ1-5; D remains ambiguous. V was pared by 5 bases and J by 0 bases, with 14 bases between. This CDR3 spans 16 amino acids. CDR1 and CDR2 from the germline V gene are SGHAT and FQNNGV. CDR3 sequence: CASSLRQTISNQPQHF. For the CDR3, the DNA is TGTGCCAGCAGCCTCCGACAAACCATTAGCAATCAGCCCCAGCATTTT.

The chain recombines TRBV5-1 with TRBJ2-3, with 7 bases fitting TRBD2. V gave up 0 bases and J gave up 3 bases; unmatched junction bases: 10. The CDR3 is 17 amino acids. The V gene's germline CDR1 is SGHRS and CDR2 YFSETQ. In nucleotides, the CDR3 is TGCGCCAGCAGCTTGGAGGGGCGGGGGTTGAGGACAGATACGCAGTATTTT. Amino acid sequence: CASSLEGRGLRTDTQYF. The whole variable domain, filled in from reference TRBV5-1 and TRBJ2-3, reads KAGVTQTPRYLIKTRGQQVTLSCSPISGHRSVSWYQQTPGQGLQFLFEYFSETQRNKGNFPGRFSGRQFSNSRSEMNVSTLELGDSALYLCASSLEGRGLRTDTQYFGPGTRLTVL.

In its sample, this clone was seen once. The rearrangement uses TRBV3-1 (or the pseudogene TRBV3-2) and TRBJ1-2; TRBD1 agrees at 11 bases. This CDR3 is built from 16 residues. With V trimmed by 4 bases and J by 4 bases, 8 bases remained unmatched. Per the germline V gene, CDR1 is LGHDT and CDR2 is YNNKEL (reference sequence). The CDR3 loop reads CASSRGQGARGYGYTF. The DNA of the CDR3 is TGTGCCAGCAGCCGAGGACAGGGGGCCCGGGGCTATGGCTACACCTTC.

V and J are TRBV27 and TRBJ1-1; 7 nucleotides line up with TRBD1. The junction had 22 bases not matched to a gene; V was cut back by 6 bases and J by 0 bases. CDR1 is MNHEY and CDR2 is SMNVEV in the germline V gene (reference sequence). This CDR3 comprises 20 residues. The CDR3 nucleotides are TGTGCCAGCAGGCCCTTTATCGGGACAGCCATGGTACAGATGAACACTGAAGCTTTCTTT. This gives the protein CASRPFIGTAMVQMNTEAFF.

The chain employs TRBV25-1 and TRBJ1-1; D might be TRBD1 (6 bases). V lost 3 bases to trimming and J lost 4 bases, with 9 bases between them. The CDR3 length is 13 residues. Germline V lookup: CDR1 MGHDK, CDR2 SYGVNS. For the CDR3, the DNA is TGTGCCAGCAGTGAGGGGGCGGTCACTGAAGCTTTCTTT. Amino acids: CASSEGAVTEAFF.

This chain joins TRBV5-1 and TRBJ2-5; no clear D gene. The germline V gene has CDR1 SGHRS and CDR2 YFSETQ. Trimming took off 1 base at V and 2 bases at J, with 3 bases between the two ends. There are 12 residues in the CDR3. The CDR3 sequence: CASSLYQETQYF. Written as DNA, the CDR3 is TGCGCCAGCAGCTTGTATCAAGAGACCCAGTACTTC.